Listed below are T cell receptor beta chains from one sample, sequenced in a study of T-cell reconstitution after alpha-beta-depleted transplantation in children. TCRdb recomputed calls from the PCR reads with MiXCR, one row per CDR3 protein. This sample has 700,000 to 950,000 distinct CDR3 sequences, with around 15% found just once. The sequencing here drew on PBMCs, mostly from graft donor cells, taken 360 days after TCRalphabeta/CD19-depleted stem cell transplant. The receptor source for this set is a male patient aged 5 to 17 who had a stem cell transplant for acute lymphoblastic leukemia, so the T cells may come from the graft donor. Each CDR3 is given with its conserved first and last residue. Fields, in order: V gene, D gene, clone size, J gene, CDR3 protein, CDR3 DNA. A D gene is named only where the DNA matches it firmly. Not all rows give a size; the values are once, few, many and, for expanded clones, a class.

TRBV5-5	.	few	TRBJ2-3	CASSLLGRSTDTQYF	TGTGCCAGCAGCCTACTAGGGCGTAGCACAGATACGCAGTATTTT
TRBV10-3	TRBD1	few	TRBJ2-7	CAISDGQAYEQYF	TGTGCCATCAGTGACGGACAGGCCTACGAGCAGTACTTC
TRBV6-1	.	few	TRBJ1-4	CASGRWIATNEKLFF	TGTGCCAGCGGACGATGGATTGCAACTAATGAAAAACTGTTTTTT
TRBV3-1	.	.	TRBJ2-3	CASCQDSRFYIGDTQYF	TGTGCCAGCTGCCAAGATAGCCGGTTCTACATAGGGGATACGCAGTATTTT
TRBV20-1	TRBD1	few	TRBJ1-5	CSAAQGTYSNQPQHF	TGCAGTGCTGCACAGGGGACTTATAGCAATCAGCCCCAGCATTTT
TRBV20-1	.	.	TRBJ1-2	CSAWALRYGYTF	TGCAGTGCCTGGGCCCTACGGTACGGCTACACCTTC
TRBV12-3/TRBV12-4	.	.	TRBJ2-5	CASTQNRAWGETQYF	TGTGCCAGCACGCAAAACAGGGCCTGGGGGGAGACCCAGTACTTC
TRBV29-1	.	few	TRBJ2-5	CSGGEGQETQYF	TGCAGCGGAGGAGAGGGCCAAGAGACCCAGTACTTC
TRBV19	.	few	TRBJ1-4	CASSTGGPGKLFF	TGTGCCAGTAGTACTGGGGGGCCCGGAAAACTGTTTTTT
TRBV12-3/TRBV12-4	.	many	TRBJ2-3	CASRTYGRGGTDTQYF	TGTGCCAGCAGGACGTACGGACGTGGGGGGACAGATACGCAGTATTTT
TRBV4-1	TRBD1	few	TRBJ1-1	CASSIRTGSNTEAFF	TGCGCCAGCAGCATCCGGACAGGTTCCAACACTGAAGCTTTCTTT
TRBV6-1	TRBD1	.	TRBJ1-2	CASPILGQGAYGYTF	TGTGCCAGCCCAATCCTCGGACAGGGGGCTTATGGCTACACCTTC
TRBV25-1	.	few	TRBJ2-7	CASSELGTGKSSYEQYF	TGTGCCAGCAGTGAATTAGGAACAGGGAAAAGCTCCTACGAGCAGTACTTC
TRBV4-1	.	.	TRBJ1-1	CASSPGAVSPEAFF	TGCGCCAGCAGCCCGGGGGCTGTAAGCCCTGAAGCTTTCTTT
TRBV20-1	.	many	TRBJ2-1	CSAPAVGHEQFF	TGCAGTGCTCCTGCCGTAGGCCATGAGCAGTTCTTC
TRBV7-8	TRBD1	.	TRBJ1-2	CASSLAHRRDRGLLGYGYTF	TGTGCCAGCAGCTTAGCTCACCGCCGGGACAGGGGCCTTCTCGGGTATGGCTACACCTTC
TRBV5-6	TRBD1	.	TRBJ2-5	CASSRGQWKVRETQYF	TGTGCCAGCAGCAGGGGACAGTGGAAGGTGAGGGAGACCCAGTACTTC
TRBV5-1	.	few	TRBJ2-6	CASSLMEWVSGANVLTF	TGCGCCAGCAGCTTGATGGAATGGGTTTCAGGAGCCAACGTCCTGACTTTC
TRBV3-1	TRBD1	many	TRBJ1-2	CASSRGQFYGYTF	TGTGCCAGCAGCCGGGGACAGTTCTATGGCTACACCTTC
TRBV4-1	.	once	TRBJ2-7	CASSQIGSYEQYF	TGCGCCAGCAGCCAAATAGGTTCCTACGAGCAGTACTTC
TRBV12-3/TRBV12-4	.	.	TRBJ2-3	CASNRWGGSTDTQYF	TGTGCCAGCAACAGGTGGGGAGGTAGCACAGATACGCAGTATTTT
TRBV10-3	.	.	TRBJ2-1	CAIPGGGGAFNEQFF	TGTGCCATTCCAGGGGGCGGGGGCGCGTTCAATGAGCAGTTCTTC
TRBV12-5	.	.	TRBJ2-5	CASGLALLTGWETQYF	TGTGCTAGTGGTTTGGCCTTACTAACGGGATGGGAGACCCAGTACTTC
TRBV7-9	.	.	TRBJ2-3	CASSLVVRGTDTQYF	TGTGCCAGCAGCTTAGTAGTGCGGGGCACAGATACGCAGTATTTT
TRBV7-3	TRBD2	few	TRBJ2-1	CASSLVGGQLYNEQFF	TGTGCCAGCAGCCTAGTGGGAGGGCAGCTATACAATGAGCAGTTCTTC
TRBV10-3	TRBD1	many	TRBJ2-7	CAIGRDSTYEQYF	TGTGCCATCGGCCGGGACAGTACCTACGAGCAGTACTTC
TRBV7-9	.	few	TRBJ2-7	CASSLPLRYRVHEQYF	TGTGCCAGCAGCTTACCACTTCGGTACAGGGTCCACGAGCAGTACTTC
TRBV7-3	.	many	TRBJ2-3	CASSLGPGRTDTQYF	TGTGCCAGCAGCTTGGGGCCAGGACGCACAGATACGCAGTATTTT
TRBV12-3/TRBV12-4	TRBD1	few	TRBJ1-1	CASTQRGLNTEAFF	TGTGCCAGCACTCAAAGGGGGCTGAACACTGAAGCTTTCTTT
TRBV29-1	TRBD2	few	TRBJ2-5	CSVGFLAGGRGETQYF	TGCAGCGTTGGTTTCCTAGCGGGAGGGCGCGGGGAGACCCAGTACTTC
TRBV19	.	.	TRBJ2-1	CASSIALAHEQFF	TGTGCCAGTAGTATAGCTCTCGCCCATGAGCAGTTCTTC
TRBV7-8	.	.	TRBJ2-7	CASSPYRVIARYEQYF	TGTGCCAGCAGCCCCTACAGGGTGATAGCCAGATACGAGCAGTACTTC
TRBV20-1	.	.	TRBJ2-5	CSAVRTALRETQYF	TGCAGTGCTGTCCGGACTGCTCTCAGGGAGACCCAGTACTTC
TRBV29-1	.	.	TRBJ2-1	CSDGTYYNEQFF	TGCAGCGACGGGACTTACTACAATGAGCAGTTCTTC
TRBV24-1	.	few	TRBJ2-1	CATSDSGIGGSEQFF	TGTGCCACCAGTGATTCCGGGATTGGGGGCAGTGAGCAGTTCTTC
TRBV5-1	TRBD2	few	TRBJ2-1	CASSLTTGLSFGEQFF	TGCGCCAGCAGCCTAACAACGGGACTAAGTTTTGGTGAGCAGTTCTTC
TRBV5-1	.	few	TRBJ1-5	CASSLDGWGNQPQHF	TGCGCCAGCAGCTTGGACGGCTGGGGCAATCAGCCCCAGCATTTT
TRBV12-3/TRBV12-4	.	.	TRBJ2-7	CASTPELWYEQYF	TGTGCCAGCACTCCCGAGCTTTGGTACGAGCAGTACTTC
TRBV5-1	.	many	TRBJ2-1	CASSFNSYNEQFF	TGCGCCAGCAGCTTCAATTCCTACAATGAGCAGTTCTTC
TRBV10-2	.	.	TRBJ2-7	CASSERWGLTYEQYF	TGCGCCAGCAGTGAGAGGTGGGGGCTCACCTACGAGCAGTACTTC
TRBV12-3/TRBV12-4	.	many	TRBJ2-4	CASSLNIQYF	TGTGCCAGCAGTTTAAACATTCAGTACTTC
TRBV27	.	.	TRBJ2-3	CASSWPHDTQYF	TGTGCCAGCAGTTGGCCCCACGATACGCAGTATTTT
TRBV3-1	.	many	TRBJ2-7	CASSQGSEQYF	TGTGCCAGCAGCCAAGGCAGTGAGCAGTACTTC
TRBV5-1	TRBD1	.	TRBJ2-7	CASSFSPGTGLTYEQYF	TGCGCCAGCAGCTTTTCTCCCGGGACAGGGCTTACCTACGAGCAGTACTTC
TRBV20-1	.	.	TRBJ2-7	CSAPNGLLTYEQYF	TGCAGTGCCCCCAACGGACTATTAACCTACGAGCAGTACTTC
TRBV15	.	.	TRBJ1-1	CATSRDVQATEAFF	TGTGCCACCAGCAGAGATGTGCAGGCCACTGAAGCTTTCTTT
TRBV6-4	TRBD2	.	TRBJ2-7	CASSGPNWASGTYEQYF	TGTGCCAGCAGTGGGCCGAATTGGGCTAGCGGTACCTACGAGCAGTACTTC
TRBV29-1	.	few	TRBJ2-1	CSGVGRHINNEQFF	TGCAGCGGCGTGGGCCGACATATAAACAATGAGCAGTTCTTC
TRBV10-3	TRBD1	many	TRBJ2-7	CAISEEGAASFYEQYF	TGTGCCATCAGTGAGGAGGGGGCTGCCTCCTTCTACGAGCAGTACTTC
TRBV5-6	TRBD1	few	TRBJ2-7	CASSEGAIYEQYF	TGTGCCAGCAGCGAGGGGGCAATCTACGAGCAGTACTTC
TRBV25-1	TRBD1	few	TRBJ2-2	CASSEVNRGSGELFF	TGTGCCAGCAGTGAAGTGAACAGGGGGTCCGGGGAGCTGTTTTTT
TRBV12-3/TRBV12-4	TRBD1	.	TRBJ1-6	CASSWTGDNSPLHF	TGTGCCAGCAGCTGGACAGGGGATAATTCACCCCTCCACTTT
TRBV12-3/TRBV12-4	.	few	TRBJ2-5	CASRRDRPQETQYF	TGTGCCAGCAGACGTGACAGACCCCAAGAGACCCAGTACTTC
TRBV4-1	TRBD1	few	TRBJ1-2	CASSQGDRENYGYTF	TGCGCCAGCAGCCAGGGGGACAGGGAAAACTATGGCTACACCTTC